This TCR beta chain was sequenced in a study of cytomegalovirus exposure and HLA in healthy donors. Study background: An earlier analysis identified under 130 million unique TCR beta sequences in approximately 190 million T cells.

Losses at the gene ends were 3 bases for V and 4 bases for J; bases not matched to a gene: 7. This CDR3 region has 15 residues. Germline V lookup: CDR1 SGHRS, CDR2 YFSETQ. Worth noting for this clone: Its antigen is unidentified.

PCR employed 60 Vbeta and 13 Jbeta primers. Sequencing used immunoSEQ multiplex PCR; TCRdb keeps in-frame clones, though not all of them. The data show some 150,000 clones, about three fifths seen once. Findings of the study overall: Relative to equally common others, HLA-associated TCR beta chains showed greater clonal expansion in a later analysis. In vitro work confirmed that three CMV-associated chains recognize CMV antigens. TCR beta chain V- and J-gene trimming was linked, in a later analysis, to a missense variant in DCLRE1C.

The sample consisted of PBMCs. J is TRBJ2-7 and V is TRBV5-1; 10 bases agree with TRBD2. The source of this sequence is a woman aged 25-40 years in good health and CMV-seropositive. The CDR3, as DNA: TGCGCCAGCAGCTCAAAAACTAGCGGGGTATACGAGCAGTACTTC. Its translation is CASSSKTSGVYEQYF.